Described below is a single TCR beta chain sequence and its context. This CDR3 comprises 15 residues. With 5 bases removed from V and 3 bases from J, the gap between germline ends came to 14 bases. Germline CDR1 MGHDK, CDR2 SYGVNS. The assay was run at deep level. Only in-frame clones appear in the TCRdb table, and some are missing; sequencing was by immunoSEQ multiplex PCR. This sample has over a million clones, with approximately 80% found just once. There were only Caucasian adults among the donors, and all lived in Nashville, Tennessee. In the CD4+ fraction, cells were divided into CD45RA+ naive and CD45RA-negative memory subsets. These data originate in a study of shared clonotypes between healthy human individuals.

This chain links TRBV25-1 with TRBJ1-3; the D gene is possibly TRBD1 (6 bases). The receptor was derived from a man aged 18-30 years in good health. Some clones in this sample may be carry-over from other donors' samples. The sequenced material came from memory CD4+ T cells from PBMCs. Noted subset: CD45RA-negative fraction. CDR3 sequence: CASSLRGLGGNTIYF. The CDR3 nucleotides read TGTGCCAGCAGTCTCAGGGGTTTGGGTGGAAACACCATATATTTT.